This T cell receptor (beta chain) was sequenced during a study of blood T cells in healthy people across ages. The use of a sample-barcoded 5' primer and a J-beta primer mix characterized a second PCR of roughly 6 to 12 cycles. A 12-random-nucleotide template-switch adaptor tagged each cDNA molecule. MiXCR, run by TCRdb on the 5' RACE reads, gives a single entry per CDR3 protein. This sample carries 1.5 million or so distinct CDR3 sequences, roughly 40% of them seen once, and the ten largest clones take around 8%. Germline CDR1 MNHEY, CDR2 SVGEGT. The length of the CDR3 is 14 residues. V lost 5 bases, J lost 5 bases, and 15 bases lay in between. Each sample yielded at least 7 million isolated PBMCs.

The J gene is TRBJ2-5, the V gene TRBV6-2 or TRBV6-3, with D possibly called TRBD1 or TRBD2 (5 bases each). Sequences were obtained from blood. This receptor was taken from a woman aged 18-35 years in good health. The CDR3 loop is CASSLAGFTETQYF. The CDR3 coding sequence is TGTGCCAGCAGTCTAGCAGGGTTTACGGAGACCCAGTACTTC.